This T cell receptor beta chain was sequenced during a study of blood T cell repertoires in COVID-19. CDR1 and CDR2 from the germline V gene are MNHEY and SVGAGI. The CDR3 totals 14 residues. Trimming removed 5 bases from V and 1 base from J, with 11 bases in between. This clone has a handful of counts. Assay used: immunoSEQ multiplex PCR; TCRdb lists only in-frame clones, some missing. The profile shows over 10,000 clones, 86% of them singletons. Specimen: peripheral blood. The receptor's source is a man older than 75 with acute or convalescent COVID-19. The chain combines TRBV6-5 with TRBJ1-1; D unclear. DNA of the CDR3: TGTGCCAGCAGTAACGCGGGTACGAACACTGAAGCTTTCTTT. This translates into CASSNAGTNTEAFF.